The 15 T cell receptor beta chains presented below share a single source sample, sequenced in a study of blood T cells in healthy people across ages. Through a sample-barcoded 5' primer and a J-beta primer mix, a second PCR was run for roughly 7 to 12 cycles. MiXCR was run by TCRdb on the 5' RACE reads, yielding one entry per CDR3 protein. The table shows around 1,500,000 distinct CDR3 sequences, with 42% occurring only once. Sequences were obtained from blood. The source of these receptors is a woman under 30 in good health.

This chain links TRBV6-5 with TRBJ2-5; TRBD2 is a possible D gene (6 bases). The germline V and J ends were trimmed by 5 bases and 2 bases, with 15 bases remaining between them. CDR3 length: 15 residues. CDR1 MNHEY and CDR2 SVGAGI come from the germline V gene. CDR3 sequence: CASSPTRGDQETQYF. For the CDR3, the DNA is TGTGCCAGCAGTCCGACTAGAGGGGATCAAGAGACCCAGTACTTC.

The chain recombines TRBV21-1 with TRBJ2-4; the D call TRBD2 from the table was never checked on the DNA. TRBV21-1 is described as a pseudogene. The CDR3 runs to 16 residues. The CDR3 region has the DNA TGTGCCAACTCGACTAGCGGGAGTCTGGCCAAAAACATTCAGTACTTC. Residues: CANSTSGSLAKNIQYF.

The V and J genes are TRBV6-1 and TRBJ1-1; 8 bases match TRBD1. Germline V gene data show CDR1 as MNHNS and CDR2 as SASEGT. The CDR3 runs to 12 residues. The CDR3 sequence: CASQGGDTEAFF. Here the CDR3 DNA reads TGTGCTTCACAGGGGGGAGACACTGAAGCTTTCTTT.

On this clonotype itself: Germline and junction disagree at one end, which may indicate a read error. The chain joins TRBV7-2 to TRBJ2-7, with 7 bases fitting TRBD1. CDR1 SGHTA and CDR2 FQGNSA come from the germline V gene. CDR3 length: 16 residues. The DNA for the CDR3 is TGTGCCGGCAGCTTACTGACAGGGTTTAATACCTACGAGCAGTACTTC. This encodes CAGSLLTGFNTYEQYF.

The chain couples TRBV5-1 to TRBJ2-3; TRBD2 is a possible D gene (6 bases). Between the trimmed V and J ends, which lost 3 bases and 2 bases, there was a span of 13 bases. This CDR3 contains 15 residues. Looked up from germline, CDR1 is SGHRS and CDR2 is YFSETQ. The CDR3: CASSSNLAATDTQYF. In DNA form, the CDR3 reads TGCGCCAGCAGCTCCAACTTAGCGGCCACAGATACGCAGTATTTT.

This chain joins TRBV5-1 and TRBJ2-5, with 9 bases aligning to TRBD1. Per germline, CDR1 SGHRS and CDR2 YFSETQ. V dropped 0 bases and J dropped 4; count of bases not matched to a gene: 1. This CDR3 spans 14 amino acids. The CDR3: CASSLATGGETQYF. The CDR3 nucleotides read TGCGCCAGCAGCTTGGCGACAGGGGGAGAGACCCAGTACTTC.

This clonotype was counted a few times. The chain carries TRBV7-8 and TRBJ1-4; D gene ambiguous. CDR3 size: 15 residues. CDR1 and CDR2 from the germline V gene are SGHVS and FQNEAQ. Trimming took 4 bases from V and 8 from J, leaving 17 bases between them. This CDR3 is CASSSKTNPPEKLFF. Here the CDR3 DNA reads TGTGCCAGCAGCTCAAAGACGAACCCCCCCGAAAAACTGTTTTTT.

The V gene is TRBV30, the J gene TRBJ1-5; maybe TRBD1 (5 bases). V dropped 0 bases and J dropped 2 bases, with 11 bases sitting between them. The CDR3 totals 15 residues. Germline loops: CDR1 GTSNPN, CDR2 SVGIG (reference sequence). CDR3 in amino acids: CAWSVSPRGNQPQHF. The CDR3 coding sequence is TGTGCCTGGAGTGTGTCCCCCAGGGGCAATCAGCCCCAGCATTTT.

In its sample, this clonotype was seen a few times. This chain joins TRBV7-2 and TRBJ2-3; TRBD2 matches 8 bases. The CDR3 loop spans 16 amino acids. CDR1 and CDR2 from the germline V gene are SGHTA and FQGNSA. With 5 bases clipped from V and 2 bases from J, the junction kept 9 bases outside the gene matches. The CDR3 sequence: CASSQRSGRTTDTQYF. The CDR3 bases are TGTGCCAGCAGCCAACGAAGCGGGAGAACCACAGATACGCAGTATTTT.

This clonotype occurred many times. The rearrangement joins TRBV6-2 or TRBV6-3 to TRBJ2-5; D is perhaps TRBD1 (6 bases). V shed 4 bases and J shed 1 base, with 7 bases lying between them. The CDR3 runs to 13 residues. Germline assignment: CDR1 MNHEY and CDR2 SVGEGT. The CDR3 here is CASSWGPQETQYF. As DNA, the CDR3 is TGTGCCAGCAGTTGGGGGCCCCAAGAGACCCAGTACTTC.

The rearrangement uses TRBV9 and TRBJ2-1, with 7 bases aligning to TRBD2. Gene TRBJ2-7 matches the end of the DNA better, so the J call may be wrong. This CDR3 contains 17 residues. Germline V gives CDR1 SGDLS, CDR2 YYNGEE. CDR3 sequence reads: CASSVVSSGISYNEQYF. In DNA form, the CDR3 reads TGTGCCAGCAGCGTAGTTTCTAGCGGAATCTCCTACAATGAGCAGTACTTC.

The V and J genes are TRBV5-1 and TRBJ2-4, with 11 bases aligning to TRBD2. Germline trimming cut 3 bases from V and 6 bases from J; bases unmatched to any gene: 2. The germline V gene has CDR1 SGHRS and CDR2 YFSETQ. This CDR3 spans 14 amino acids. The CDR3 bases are TGCGCCAGCAGCTCTGGGACTAGCGGAAACATTCAGTACTTC. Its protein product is CASSSGTSGNIQYF.

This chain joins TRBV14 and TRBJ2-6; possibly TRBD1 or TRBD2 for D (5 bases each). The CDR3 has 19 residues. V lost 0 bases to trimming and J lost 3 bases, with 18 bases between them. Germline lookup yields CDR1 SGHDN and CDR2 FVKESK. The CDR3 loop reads CASSQDFGTRGYGANVLTF. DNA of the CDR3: TGTGCCAGCAGCCAAGATTTCGGGACGAGGGGTTATGGGGCCAACGTCCTGACTTTC.

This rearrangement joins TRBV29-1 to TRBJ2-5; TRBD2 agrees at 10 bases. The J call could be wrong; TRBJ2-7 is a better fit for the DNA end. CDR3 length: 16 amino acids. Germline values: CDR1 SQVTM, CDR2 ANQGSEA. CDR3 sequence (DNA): TGCAGCGTTGATGGCCTAGCGGGAGTGAGAGCGGACGAGCAGTACTTC. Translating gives CSVDGLAGVRADEQYF.

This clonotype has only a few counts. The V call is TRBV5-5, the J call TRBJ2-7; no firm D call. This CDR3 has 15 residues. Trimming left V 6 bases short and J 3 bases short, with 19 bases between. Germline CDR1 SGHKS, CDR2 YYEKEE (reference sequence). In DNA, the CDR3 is TGTGCCAGCACCATTGTGGGGATTGTCGACTACGAGCAGTACTTC. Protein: CASTIVGIVDYEQYF.